This T cell receptor (beta chain) derives from a study of blood T cell repertoires in COVID-19. Study processing details: Estimates of nucleated cell counts were drawn from the amplification of reference gene primers. Only in-frame clones appear in the TCRdb table, and some are missing; sequencing was by immunoSEQ multiplex PCR. That table supplies the V and J calls and clone size; D and trimming were determined from the DNA. This table has about 220,000 clones, roughly 81% appearing once. With 3 bases clipped from V and 7 bases from J, the junction kept 7 bases outside the gene matches. The CDR3 covers 15 residues. CDR1 MDHEN and CDR2 SYDVKM come from the germline V gene.

The sample was peripheral blood. The TCR comes from a man aged 45-65 years who had recovered from COVID-19. V and J are TRBV28 and TRBJ1-4, with 8 bases fitting TRBD1. The CDR3 spells CASSLTGTGGEKLFF. CDR3 in DNA: TGTGCCAGCAGTTTGACCGGGACAGGTGGTGAAAAACTGTTTTTT.